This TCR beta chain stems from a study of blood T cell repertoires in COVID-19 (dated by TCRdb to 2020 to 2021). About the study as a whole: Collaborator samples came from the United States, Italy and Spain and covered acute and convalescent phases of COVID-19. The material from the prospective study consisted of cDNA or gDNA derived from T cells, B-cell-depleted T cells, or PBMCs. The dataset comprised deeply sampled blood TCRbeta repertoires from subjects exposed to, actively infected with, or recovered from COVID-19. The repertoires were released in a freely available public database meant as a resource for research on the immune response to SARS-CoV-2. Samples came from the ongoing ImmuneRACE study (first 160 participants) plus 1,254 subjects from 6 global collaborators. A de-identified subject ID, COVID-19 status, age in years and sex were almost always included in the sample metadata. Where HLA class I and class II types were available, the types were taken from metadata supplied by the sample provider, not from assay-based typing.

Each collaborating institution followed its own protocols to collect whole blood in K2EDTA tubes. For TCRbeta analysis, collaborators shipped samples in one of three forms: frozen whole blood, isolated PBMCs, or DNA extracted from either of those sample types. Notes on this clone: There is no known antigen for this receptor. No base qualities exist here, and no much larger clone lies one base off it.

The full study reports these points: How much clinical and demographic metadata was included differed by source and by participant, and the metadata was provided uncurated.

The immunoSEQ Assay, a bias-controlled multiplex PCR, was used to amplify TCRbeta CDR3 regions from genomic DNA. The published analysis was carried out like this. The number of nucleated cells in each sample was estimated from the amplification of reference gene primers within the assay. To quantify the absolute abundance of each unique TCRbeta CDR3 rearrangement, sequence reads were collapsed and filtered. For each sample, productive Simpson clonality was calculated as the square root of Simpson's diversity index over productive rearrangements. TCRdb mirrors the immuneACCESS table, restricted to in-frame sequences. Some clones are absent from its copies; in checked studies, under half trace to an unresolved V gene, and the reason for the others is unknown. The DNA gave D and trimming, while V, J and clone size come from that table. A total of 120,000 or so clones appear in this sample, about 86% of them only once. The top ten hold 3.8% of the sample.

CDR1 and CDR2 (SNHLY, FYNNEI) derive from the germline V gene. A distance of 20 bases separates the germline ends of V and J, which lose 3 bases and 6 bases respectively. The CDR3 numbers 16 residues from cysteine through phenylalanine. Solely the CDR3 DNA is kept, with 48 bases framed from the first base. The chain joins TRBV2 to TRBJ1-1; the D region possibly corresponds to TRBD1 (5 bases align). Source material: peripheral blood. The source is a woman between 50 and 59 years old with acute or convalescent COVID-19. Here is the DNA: TGTGCCAGCAGTGAGATGTATCTGTTCTGGGGCGCTGAAGCTTTCTTT. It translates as CASSEMYLFWGAEAFF.